These 27 T cell receptor beta chains were sequenced from one sample in a study of CD8+ T cells in alopecia areata. Following RNA extraction, reverse transcription yielded cDNA that acted as the sequencing template. Assay used: immunoSEQ multiplex PCR; TCRdb lists only in-frame clones, some missing. The sample carries roughly 220,000 clones, 30% to 40% recorded once. The treatment is: oral pan-JAK inhibitor, 5-10 mg twice daily. Sample: CD4+ T cells sorted from blood, taken at approximately week 30, from a patient treated with tofacitinib. Every receptor here comes from a human donor with alopecia areata.

The gene calls are TRBV11-2 and TRBJ2-4; D not certain. This CDR3 region has 12 residues. V lost 5 bases and J lost 6, with 8 bases in between. The germline V gene has CDR1 SGHAT and CDR2 FQNNGV. The CDR3, as DNA: TGTGCCAGCAGCCAGCGTATAAACATTCAGTACTTC. Translation gives CASSQRINIQYF. Together with reference TRBV11-2 and TRBJ2-4, the CDR3 gives the full variable domain: EAGVAQSPRYKIIEKRQSVAFWCNPISGHATLYWYQQILGQGPKLLIQFQNNGVVDDSQLPKDRFSAERLKGVDSTLKIQPAKLEDSAVYLCASSQRINIQYFGAGTRLSVL.

The gene calls are TRBV30 and TRBJ2-1; D is possibly TRBD1 or TRBD2 (5 bases each). V lost 1 base and J lost 2, with 6 bases in between. The length of the CDR3 is 13 residues. Looked up from germline, CDR1 is GTSNPN and CDR2 is SVGIG (reference sequence). The CDR3 here is CAWSAGPYNEQFF. Written as DNA, the CDR3 is TGTGCCTGGAGTGCGGGACCCTACAATGAGCAGTTCTTC. Based on the CDR3 plus reference TRBV30 and TRBJ2-1, the full variable domain is SQTIHQWPATLVQPVGSPLSLECTVEGTSNPNLYWYRQAAGRGLQLLFYSVGIGQISSEVPQNLSASRPQDRQFILSSKKLLLSDSGFYLCAWSAGPYNEQFFGPGTRLTVL.

This rearrangement joins TRBV19 to TRBJ1-4, with no clear D. V gave up 1 base and J gave up 0 bases, with 9 bases separating them. Germline V gene sequence: CDR1 LNHDA, CDR2 SQIVND (reference sequence). The CDR3 runs 16 residues. CDR3 sequence: CASSIGLTATNEKLFF. CDR3 in DNA: TGTGCCAGTAGTATAGGATTGACGGCAACTAATGAAAAACTGTTTTTT.

V and J are TRBV28 and TRBJ1-1; D gene ambiguous. Trimming removed 3 bases from V and 4 bases from J, with 6 bases in between. The germline gives CDR1 MDHEN, CDR2 SYDVKM. CDR3 length equals 12 residues. CDR3 sequence reads: CASSFHATEAFF. The CDR3 bases are TGTGCCAGCAGTTTTCACGCCACTGAAGCTTTCTTT.

A few counts support this clone. The chain employs TRBV5-1 and TRBJ2-1; weak D call: TRBD2 (5 bases). The CDR3 is 12 amino acids. Germline V lookup: CDR1 SGHRS, CDR2 YFSETQ. V was trimmed by 3 bases and J by 14 bases, leaving 15 bases between them. CDR3 in amino acids: CASSSEPGSEFF. In nucleotides, the CDR3 is TGCGCCAGCAGCTCGGAACCGGGGAGCGAGTTCTTC.

The genes are TRBV6-1 and TRBJ2-3; D gene unclear. CDR1 MNHNS and CDR2 SASEGT come from the germline V gene. There are 14 residues in the CDR3. Trimming cost V 3 bases and J 4 bases, with 11 bases left between them. CDR3 amino acids: CASSDIGRADTQYF. The CDR3 DNA follows: TGTGCCAGCAGTGATATAGGACGGGCAGATACGCAGTATTTT.

J is TRBJ2-7 and V is TRBV5-1, with a possible D match to TRBD2 (5 bases). There are 14 residues in the CDR3. Germline V lookup: CDR1 SGHRS, CDR2 YFSETQ. The V end was cut by 0 bases, the J end by 6 bases, with 13 bases between. The CDR3 bases are TGCGCCAGCAGCTTGGACCTGAGGGCGTCCGAGCAGTACTTC. It yields the protein CASSLDLRASEQYF.

The chain uses TRBV30 and TRBJ1-2, with no clear D. Germline V CDR1 and CDR2: GTSNPN, SVGIG (reference sequence). The CDR3 has 14 amino acids. CDR3 in amino acids: CGGLGKGFNYGYTF. DNA for the CDR3: TGTGGGGGTCTGGGGAAAGGATTCAACTATGGCTACACCTTC.

The V and J genes are TRBV4-1 and TRBJ1-1; the D gene is possibly TRBD1 (5 bases). CDR3 length equals 14 residues. Germline CDR1 and CDR2: MGHRA and YSYEKL. The V gene lost 2 bases and the J gene lost 0 bases, with 7 bases spanning the gap. CDR3 nucleotide sequence: TGCGCCAGCAGCCAAAGGACACTGAACACTGAAGCTTTCTTT. This sequence encodes CASSQRTLNTEAFF.

This chain links TRBV27 with TRBJ2-4, with D perhaps matching TRBD1 (5 bases). Germline V CDR1 and CDR2: MNHEY, SMNVEV (reference sequence). The V gene lost 0 bases and the J gene lost 4 bases, with 16 bases spanning the gap. The CDR3 extends over 17 amino acids. CDR3 sequence: CASSLSIWTQPKNIQYF. CDR3 DNA: TGTGCCAGCAGTTTATCGATTTGGACACAGCCTAAAAACATTCAGTACTTC.

In this sample, this clone turned up a few times. The chain joins TRBV20-1 to TRBJ2-1; no definite D call. Germline-derived CDR1 and CDR2 are DFQATT and SNEGSKA (reference sequence). The CDR3 spans 11 residues. V was pared by 7 bases and J by 4 bases, with 8 bases between. The CDR3 sequence is CSGAKYNEQFF. CDR3 nucleotides: TGCAGTGGGGCCAAGTACAATGAGCAGTTCTTC.

The V call is TRBV7-6, the J call TRBJ2-2; 11 bases align to TRBD1. The V and J ends lost 5 bases and 5 bases, in that order; junction bases with no gene match: 7. The germline V gene encodes CDR1 SGHVS and CDR2 FNYEAQ. The CDR3 is 16 amino acids. This chain's CDR3 is CASSPRTGGQTGELFF. The DNA of the CDR3 is TGTGCCAGCAGCCCTAGGACAGGGGGCCAAACCGGGGAGCTGTTTTTT.

Only a few counts were recorded for this clone. The V gene is TRBV6-6, the J gene TRBJ1-6; no clear D gene. Germline V gives CDR1 MNHNY, CDR2 SVGAGI (reference sequence). The CDR3 spans 16 residues. Trimming cost V 2 bases and J 0 bases, with 8 bases left between them. DNA for the CDR3: TGTGCCAGCAGTTACCGTCCGAGCTCCTATAATTCACCCCTCCACTTT. Protein sequence: CASSYRPSSYNSPLHF.

The chain has TRBV18 and TRBJ2-6, with TRBD2 as a possible D gene (5 bases). The CDR3 is made up of 18 amino acids. The V end was cut by 0 bases, the J end by 1 base, with 13 bases between. Per the germline V gene, CDR1 is KGHSH and CDR2 is LQKENI. The CDR3, as DNA: TGTGCCAGCTCACCACCGGAGGCCTACAGTTCTGGGGCCAACGTCCTGACTTTC. Its translation: CASSPPEAYSSGANVLTF.

The sample holds many counts of this clone. The chain employs TRBV4-1 and TRBJ2-7, with D perhaps matching TRBD2 (6 bases). From germline, CDR1 is MGHRA and CDR2 YSYEKL. This CDR3 is built from 19 residues. V shed 3 bases and J shed 3 bases, with 27 bases lying between them. CDR3 DNA sequence: TGCGCCAGCAGCCATCACAGCCTTCGCGGGGCCCGGATCTACTACGAGCAGTACTTC. Amino acids: CASSHHSLRGARIYYEQYF.

This clone was found a few times. The CDR3 coding sequence is TGTGCCAGCAGTGAATTTACGGGGAATTCACCCCTCCACTTT. This translates into CASSEFTGNSPLHF. The V call is TRBV25-1, the J call TRBJ1-6, with no clear D. Germline CDR1 MGHDK, CDR2 SYGVNS. The CDR3 is 14 residues long. V dropped 1 base and J dropped 7 bases, with 8 bases sitting between them.

This clone has just a few counts. This sequence joins TRBV2 and TRBJ2-3; 9 bases are shared with TRBD2. Germline values: CDR1 SNHLY, CDR2 FYNNEI. The CDR3 consists of 15 residues. V was pared by 6 bases and J by 0 bases, with 4 bases of the junction left unmatched. The chain's CDR3 is CASRRLAVSTDTQYF. CDR3 in DNA: TGTGCCAGCAGACGACTAGCGGTGAGCACAGATACGCAGTATTTT.

Points on this clone: The same CDR3 is also encoded by other DNA sequences in this sample. The rearrangement uses TRBV29-1 and TRBJ1-2; 10 bases are a match to TRBD1. This CDR3 has 12 amino acids. Germline loops: CDR1 SQVTM, CDR2 ANQGSEA. Unmatched junction bases numbered 4, after V lost 7 bases and J lost 5 bases. CDR3 DNA: TGCAGCGCCGGACAGGGGGATTATGGCTACACCTTC. Translated: CSAGQGDYGYTF.

The table lists this clone with a few counts. The chain carries TRBV29-1 and TRBJ1-1; D gene unclear. The CDR3 covers 11 residues. Deletions cut 7 bases from V and 1 base from J, with 7 bases between. In germline, CDR1 is SQVTM, CDR2 ANQGSEA. The DNA for the CDR3 is TGCAGCGCCACATCGAACACTGAAGCTTTCTTT. Translation: CSATSNTEAFF.

In this sample, this clone turned up a few times. This rearrangement joins TRBV18 to TRBJ1-3; D is uncertain. CDR3 length equals 16 residues. The V end was cut by 4 bases, the J end by 2 bases, with 15 bases between. Germline V gene lookup returns CDR1 KGHSH and CDR2 LQKENI. The CDR3 nucleotides are TGTGCCAGCTCACTTAGCCCAGGAGTTCCTGGAAACACCATATATTTT. It is translated as CASSLSPGVPGNTIYF.

This clone was recorded at least ten times. The V gene is TRBV14, the J gene TRBJ2-5; D is ambiguous. The germline V and J ends were trimmed by 4 bases and 4 bases, with 7 bases remaining between them. Germline V gives CDR1 SGHDN, CDR2 FVKESK. The CDR3 spans 12 residues. CDR3 nucleotide sequence: TGTGCCAGCAGCCCCGTGGGAGAGACCCAGTACTTC. It yields the protein CASSPVGETQYF.

This rearrangement joins TRBV7-3 to TRBJ2-1, with 7 bases that match TRBD1. CDR1 and CDR2 from the germline V gene are SGHTA and FQGTGA. This CDR3 has 13 residues. Unmatched junction bases numbered 6, after V lost 5 bases and J lost 8 bases. The CDR3 DNA is TGTGCCAGCAGCAAACACAGGGGCGATGAGCAGTTCTTC. Translated: CASSKHRGDEQFF. Filled out from reference TRBV7-3 and TRBJ2-1, the complete variable domain reads GAGVSQTPSNKVTEKGKYVELRCDPISGHTALYWYRQSLGQGPEFLIYFQGTGAADDSGLPNDRFFAVRPEGSVSTLKIQRTERGDSAVYLCASSKHRGDEQFFGPGTRLTVL.

The chain is built from TRBV18 and TRBJ1-2, with a weak D call TRBD1 (6 bases). Germline V lookup: CDR1 KGHSH, CDR2 LQKENI. The CDR3 length is 15 residues. With 3 bases removed from V and 2 bases from J, the gap between germline ends came to 13 bases. In DNA form, the CDR3 reads TGTGCCAGCTCACCGACAGGAGACCCCAACTATGGCTACACCTTC. Amino acid sequence: CASSPTGDPNYGYTF.

The chain carries TRBV28 and TRBJ2-5, with D perhaps TRBD1 or TRBD2 (5 bases each). Germline assignment: CDR1 MDHEN and CDR2 SYDVKM. The CDR3 has 19 residues. V was shortened by 3 bases and J by 2 bases, with 25 bases between the two germline ends. CDR3 sequence: CASSLARFIGELGQETQYF. DNA of the CDR3: TGTGCCAGCAGTTTGGCACGATTTATAGGGGAGTTAGGGCAAGAGACCCAGTACTTC.

This clone showed up just a few times. This rearrangement joins TRBV18 to TRBJ2-1; 7 nucleotides line up with TRBD2. J lost 7 bases, V lost 2 bases, and 2 bases had no gene match. CDR3 size: 13 residues. The germline gives CDR1 KGHSH, CDR2 LQKENI. CDR3 protein: CASSPGRVNEQFF. The CDR3 region has the DNA TGTGCCAGCTCACCAGGGAGGGTAAATGAGCAGTTCTTC. The full variable domain, rest sourced from reference TRBV18 and TRBJ2-1, is NAGVMQNPRHLVRRRGQEARLRCSPMKGHSHVYWYRQLPEEGLKFMVYLQKENIIDESGMPKERFSAEFPKEGPSILRIQQVVRGDSAAYFCASSPGRVNEQFFGPGTRLTVL.

V is TRBV27 and J is TRBJ2-1; the D is unclear. Germline V gene sequence: CDR1 MNHEY, CDR2 SMNVEV (reference sequence). Trimming stripped 3 bases from V and 4 bases from J, with 10 bases between. The CDR3 is 14 amino acids. The CDR3 protein is CASSLGFSYNEQFF. CDR3 bases: TGTGCCAGCAGTTTGGGGTTTTCTTACAATGAGCAGTTCTTC.

This clone occurred a few times. The V and J genes are TRBV7-9 and TRBJ1-5, with D perhaps matching TRBD1 (5 bases). The CDR3 is 14 amino acids. Germline lookup yields CDR1 SEHNR and CDR2 FQNEAQ (reference sequence). V was cut by 6 bases and J by 3 bases, with 12 bases left in between. In DNA form, the CDR3 reads TGTGCCAGCAGTCACGACAGATCCAATCAGCCCCAGCATTTT. Its protein is CASSHDRSNQPQHF.